Described below is a single TCR beta chain sequence and its context. The data derive from a study of cytomegalovirus exposure and HLA in healthy donors. PCR involved 60 Vbeta and 13 Jbeta primers. Sequencing used immunoSEQ multiplex PCR; TCRdb keeps in-frame clones, though not all of them. The profile shows 95,000 or so clones, approximately 80% of them singletons. CDR1 and CDR2 from the germline V gene are SGHTA and FQGTGA. The CDR3 contains 15 residues. After removal of 5 bases from V and 6 bases from J, the junction contained 12 bases not matched to a gene. This sequence was found in a woman in her seventies in good health and CMV-seropositive. Sequences were obtained from PBMCs. The chain uses TRBV7-3 and TRBJ2-7, with 8 bases aligning to TRBD2. The DNA of the CDR3 is TGTGCCAGCAGCCCGGGAGGGGCTAGGAGAGCCGAGCAGTACTTC. The encoded protein is CASSPGGARRAEQYF.